The source of this T cell receptor (beta chain) is a study of blood T cell repertoires in COVID-19. Overall study context: The cDNA or gDNA used as material had been derived from T cells, B-cell-depleted T cells, or PBMCs.

In the original analysis: Amplification with reference gene primers provided the estimates of nucleated cell counts. Assay used: immunoSEQ multiplex PCR; TCRdb lists only in-frame clones, some missing. D and trimming were read from the DNA, whereas the V and J calls and clone size are those reported in that table. The table includes roughly 120,000 clones, approximately 74% detected once. The CDR3 extends over 12 amino acids. V was trimmed by 10 bases and J by 3 bases, leaving 10 bases between them. Germline values: CDR1 MNHEY, CDR2 SVGAGI. The chain is built from TRBV6-5 and TRBJ2-1, with D unclear. Sequenced input: peripheral blood. The origin of this receptor is an older man with COVID-19, enrolled during active disease. The CDR3 is CATRLDYNEQFF. For the CDR3, the DNA is TGTGCCACCCGACTGGACTACAATGAGCAGTTCTTC.